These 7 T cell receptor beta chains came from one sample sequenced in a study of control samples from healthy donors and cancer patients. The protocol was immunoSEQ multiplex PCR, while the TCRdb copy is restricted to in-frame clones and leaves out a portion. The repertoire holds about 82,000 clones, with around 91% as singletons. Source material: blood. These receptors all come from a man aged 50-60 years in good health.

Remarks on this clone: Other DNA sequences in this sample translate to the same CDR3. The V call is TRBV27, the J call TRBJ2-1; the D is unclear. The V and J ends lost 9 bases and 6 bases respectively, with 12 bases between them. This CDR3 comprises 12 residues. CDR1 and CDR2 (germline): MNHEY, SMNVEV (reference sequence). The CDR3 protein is CASSLLGNEQFF. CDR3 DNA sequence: TGTGCCAGTAGTCTGCTTGGCAATGAGCAGTTCTTC.

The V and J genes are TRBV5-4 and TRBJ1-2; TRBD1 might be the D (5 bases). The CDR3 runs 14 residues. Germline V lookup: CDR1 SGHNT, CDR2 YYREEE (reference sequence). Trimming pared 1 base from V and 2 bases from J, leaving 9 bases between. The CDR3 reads CASSLPRANYGYTF. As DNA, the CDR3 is TGTGCCAGCAGCTTGCCCAGGGCCAACTATGGCTACACCTTC.

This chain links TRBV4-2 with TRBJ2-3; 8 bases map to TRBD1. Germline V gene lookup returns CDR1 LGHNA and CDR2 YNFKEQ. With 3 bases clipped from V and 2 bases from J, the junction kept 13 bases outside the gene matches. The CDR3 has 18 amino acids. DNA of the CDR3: TGTGCCAGCAGCCACGGAACAGGACAGGGTGTGAACACAGATACGCAGTATTTT. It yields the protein CASSHGTGQGVNTDTQYF.

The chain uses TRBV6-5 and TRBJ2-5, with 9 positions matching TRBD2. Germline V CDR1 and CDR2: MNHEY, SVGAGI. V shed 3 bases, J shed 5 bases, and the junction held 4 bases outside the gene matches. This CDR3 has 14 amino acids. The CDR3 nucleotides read TGTGCCAGCAGTTATTCCGCGGGGGGGGAGACCCAGTACTTC. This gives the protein CASSYSAGGETQYF.

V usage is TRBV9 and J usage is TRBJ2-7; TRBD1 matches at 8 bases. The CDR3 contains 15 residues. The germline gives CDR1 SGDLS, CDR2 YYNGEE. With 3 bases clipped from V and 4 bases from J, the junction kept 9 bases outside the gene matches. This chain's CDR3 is CASSGGQGALYEQYF. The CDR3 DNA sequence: TGTGCCAGCAGCGGTGGGCAGGGGGCGCTTTACGAGCAGTACTTC.

The CDR3 nucleotides are TGTGCCAGCAGCTTGTCGGACACCTATGGCTACACCTTC. Protein sequence: CASSLSDTYGYTF. The V and J genes are TRBV5-5 and TRBJ1-2, with a possible D match to TRBD1 (5 bases). The CDR3 loop spans 13 amino acids. Trimming removed 1 base from V and 4 bases from J, with 8 bases in between. Germline loops: CDR1 SGHKS, CDR2 YYEKEE (reference sequence).

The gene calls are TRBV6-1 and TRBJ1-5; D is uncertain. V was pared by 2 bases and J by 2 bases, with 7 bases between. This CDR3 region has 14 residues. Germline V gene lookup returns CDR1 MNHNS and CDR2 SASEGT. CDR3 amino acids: CASSEREGNQPQHF. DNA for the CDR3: TGTGCCAGCAGTGAAAGGGAGGGCAATCAGCCCCAGCATTTT.